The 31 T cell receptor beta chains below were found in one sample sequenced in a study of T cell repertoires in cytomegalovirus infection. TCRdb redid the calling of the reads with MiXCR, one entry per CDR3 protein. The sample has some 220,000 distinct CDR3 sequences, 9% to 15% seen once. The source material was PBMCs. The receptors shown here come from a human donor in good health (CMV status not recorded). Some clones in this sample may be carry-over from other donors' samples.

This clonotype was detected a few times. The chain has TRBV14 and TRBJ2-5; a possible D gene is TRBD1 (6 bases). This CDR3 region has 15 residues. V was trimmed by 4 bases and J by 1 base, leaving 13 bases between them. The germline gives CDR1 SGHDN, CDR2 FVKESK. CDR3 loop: CASSPGQFIQETQYF. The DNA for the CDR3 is TGTGCCAGCAGCCCCGGACAGTTTATCCAAGAGACCCAGTACTTC. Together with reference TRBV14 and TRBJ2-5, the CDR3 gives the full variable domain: EAGVTQFPSHSVIEKGQTVTLRCDPISGHDNLYWYRRVMGKEIKFLLHFVKESKQDESGMPNNRFLAERTGGTYSTLKVQPAELEDSGVYFCASSPGQFIQETQYFGPGTRLLVL.

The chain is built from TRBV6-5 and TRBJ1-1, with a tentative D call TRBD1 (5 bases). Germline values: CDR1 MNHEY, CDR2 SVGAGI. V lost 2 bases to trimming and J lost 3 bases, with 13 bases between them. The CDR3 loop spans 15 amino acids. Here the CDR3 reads CASSYRGGGYTEAFF. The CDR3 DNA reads TGTGCCAGCAGTTACAGGGGCGGGGGATACACTGAAGCTTTCTTT.

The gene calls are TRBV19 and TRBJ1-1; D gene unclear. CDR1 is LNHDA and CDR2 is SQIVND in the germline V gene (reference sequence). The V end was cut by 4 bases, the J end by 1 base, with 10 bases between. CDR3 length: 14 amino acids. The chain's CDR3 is CASSTLASNTEAFF. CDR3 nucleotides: TGTGCCAGTAGTACCCTCGCCTCGAACACTGAAGCTTTCTTT.

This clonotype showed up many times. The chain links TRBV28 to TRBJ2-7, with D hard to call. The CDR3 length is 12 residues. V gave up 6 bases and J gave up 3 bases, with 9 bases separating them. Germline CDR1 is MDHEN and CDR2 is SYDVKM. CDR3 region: CASSLEFYEQYF. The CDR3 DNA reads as TGTGCCAGCAGCCTGGAGTTCTACGAGCAGTACTTC.

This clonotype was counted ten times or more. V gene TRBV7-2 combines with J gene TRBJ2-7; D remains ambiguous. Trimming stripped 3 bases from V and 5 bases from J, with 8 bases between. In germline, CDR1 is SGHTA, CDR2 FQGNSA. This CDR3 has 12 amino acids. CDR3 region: CASSLGFHEQYF. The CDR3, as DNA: TGTGCCAGCAGCTTGGGTTTCCACGAGCAGTACTTC.

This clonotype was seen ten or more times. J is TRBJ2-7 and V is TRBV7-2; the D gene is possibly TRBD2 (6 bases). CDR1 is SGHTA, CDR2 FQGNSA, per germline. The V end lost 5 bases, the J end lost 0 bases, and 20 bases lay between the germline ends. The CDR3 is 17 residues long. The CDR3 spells CASSQEISGSTSYEQYF. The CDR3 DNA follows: TGTGCCAGCAGCCAAGAGATCAGCGGGTCTACCTCCTACGAGCAGTACTTC.

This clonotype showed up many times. CDR3 nucleotide sequence: TGTGCCAGTAGAGGGACACTGAATTCACCCCTCCACTTT. It specifies CASRGTLNSPLHF. The V and J genes are TRBV6-1 and TRBJ1-6; weak D call: TRBD1 (6 bases). The CDR3 covers 13 residues. Trimming left V 9 bases short and J 7 bases short, with 13 bases between. The V gene's germline CDR1 is MNHNS and CDR2 SASEGT.

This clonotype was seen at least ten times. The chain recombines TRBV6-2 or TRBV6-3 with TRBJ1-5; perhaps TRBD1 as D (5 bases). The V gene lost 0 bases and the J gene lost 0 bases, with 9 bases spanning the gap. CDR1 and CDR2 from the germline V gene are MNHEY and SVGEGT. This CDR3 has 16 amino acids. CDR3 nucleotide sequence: TGTGCCAGCAGTTACTCGCCAGGGTATAGCAATCAGCCCCAGCATTTT. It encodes CASSYSPGYSNQPQHF.

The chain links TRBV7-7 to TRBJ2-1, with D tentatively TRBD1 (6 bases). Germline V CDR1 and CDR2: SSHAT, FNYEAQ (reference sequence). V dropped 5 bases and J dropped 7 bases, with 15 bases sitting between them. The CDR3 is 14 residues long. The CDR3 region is CASSQGTNRNEQFF. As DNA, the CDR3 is TGTGCCAGCAGCCAAGGGACAAATAGGAATGAGCAGTTCTTC.

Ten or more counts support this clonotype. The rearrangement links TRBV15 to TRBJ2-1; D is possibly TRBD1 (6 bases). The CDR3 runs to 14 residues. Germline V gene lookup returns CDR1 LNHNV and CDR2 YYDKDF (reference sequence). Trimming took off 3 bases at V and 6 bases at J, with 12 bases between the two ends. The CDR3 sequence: CATSRRAGVNEQFF. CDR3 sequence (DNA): TGTGCCACCAGCAGGCGCGCAGGGGTCAATGAGCAGTTCTTC.

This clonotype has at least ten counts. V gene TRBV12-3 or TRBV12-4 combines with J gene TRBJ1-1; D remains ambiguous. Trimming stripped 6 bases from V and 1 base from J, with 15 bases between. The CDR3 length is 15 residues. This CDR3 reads CASSPGGDRNTEAFF. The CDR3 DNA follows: TGTGCCAGCAGCCCCGGTGGGGATCGGAACACTGAAGCTTTCTTT.

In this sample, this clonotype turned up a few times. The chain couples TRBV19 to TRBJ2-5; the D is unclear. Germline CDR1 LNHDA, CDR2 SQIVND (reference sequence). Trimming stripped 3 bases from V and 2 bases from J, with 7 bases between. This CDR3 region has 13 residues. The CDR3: CASSISPQETQYF. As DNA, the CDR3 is TGTGCCAGTAGTATTTCCCCTCAAGAGACCCAGTACTTC.

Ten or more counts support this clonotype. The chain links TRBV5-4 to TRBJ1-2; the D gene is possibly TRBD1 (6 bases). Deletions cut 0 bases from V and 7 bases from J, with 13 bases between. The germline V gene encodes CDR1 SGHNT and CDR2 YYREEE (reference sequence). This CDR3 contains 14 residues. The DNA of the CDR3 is TGTGCCAGCAGCTTGGTAGGGGACAACGCTGGCTACACCTTC. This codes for CASSLVGDNAGYTF.

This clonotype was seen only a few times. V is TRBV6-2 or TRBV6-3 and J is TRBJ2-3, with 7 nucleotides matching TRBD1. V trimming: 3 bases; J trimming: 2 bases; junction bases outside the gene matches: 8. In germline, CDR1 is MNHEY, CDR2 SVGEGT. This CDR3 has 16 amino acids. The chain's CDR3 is CASSYLRTGPTDTQYF. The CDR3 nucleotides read TGTGCCAGCAGTTATTTGAGGACAGGTCCCACAGATACGCAGTATTTT.

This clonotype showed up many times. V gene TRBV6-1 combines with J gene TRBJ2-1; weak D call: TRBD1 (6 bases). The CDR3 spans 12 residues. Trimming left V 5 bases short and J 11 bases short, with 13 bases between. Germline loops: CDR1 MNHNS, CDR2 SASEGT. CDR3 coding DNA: TGTGCCAGCAGTTCCACAGGGTCGAAGCAGTTCTTC. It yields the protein CASSSTGSKQFF.

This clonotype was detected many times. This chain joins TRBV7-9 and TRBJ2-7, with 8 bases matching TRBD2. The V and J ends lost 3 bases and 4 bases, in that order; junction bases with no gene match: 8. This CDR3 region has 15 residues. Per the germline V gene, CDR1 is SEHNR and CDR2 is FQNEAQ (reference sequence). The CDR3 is CASSFPGRGYYEQYF. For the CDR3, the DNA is TGTGCCAGCAGCTTCCCCGGGAGGGGGTATTACGAGCAGTACTTC.

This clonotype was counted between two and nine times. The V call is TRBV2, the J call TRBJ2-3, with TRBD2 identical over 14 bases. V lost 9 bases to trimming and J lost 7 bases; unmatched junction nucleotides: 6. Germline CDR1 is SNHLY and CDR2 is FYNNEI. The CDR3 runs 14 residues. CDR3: CAREGLAGDYTQYF. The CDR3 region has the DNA TGTGCCAGGGAGGGACTAGCGGGGGATTATACGCAGTATTTT.

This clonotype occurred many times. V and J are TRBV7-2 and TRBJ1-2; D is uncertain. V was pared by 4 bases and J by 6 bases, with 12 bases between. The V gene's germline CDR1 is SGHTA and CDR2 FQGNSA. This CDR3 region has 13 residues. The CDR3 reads CASSSWARDGYTF. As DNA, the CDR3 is TGTGCCAGCAGCTCCTGGGCCCGGGATGGCTACACCTTC.

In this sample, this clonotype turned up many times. The CDR3 protein is CASSQDRAYEQYF. The CDR3 DNA follows: TGTGCCAGCAGCCAAGACAGAGCCTACGAGCAGTACTTC. The chain links TRBV7-2 to TRBJ2-7, with TRBD1 as a possible D gene (5 bases). Germline V gene data show CDR1 as SGHTA and CDR2 as FQGNSA. The CDR3 spans 13 residues. V gave up 5 bases and J gave up 2 bases, with 10 bases separating them.

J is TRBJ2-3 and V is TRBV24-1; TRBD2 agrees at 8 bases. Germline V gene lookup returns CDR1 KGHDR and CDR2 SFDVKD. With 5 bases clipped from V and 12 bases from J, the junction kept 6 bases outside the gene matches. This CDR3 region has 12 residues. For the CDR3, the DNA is TGTGCCACCAGTGGGAGAGCGGGAGTCCAGTATTTT. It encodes CATSGRAGVQYF.

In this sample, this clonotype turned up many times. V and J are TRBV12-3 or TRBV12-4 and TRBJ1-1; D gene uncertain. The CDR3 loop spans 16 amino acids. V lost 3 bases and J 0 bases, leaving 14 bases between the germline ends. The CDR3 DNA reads TGTGCCAGCAGTTTTTCGACCGGGATCATGAACACTGAAGCTTTCTTT. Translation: CASSFSTGIMNTEAFF.

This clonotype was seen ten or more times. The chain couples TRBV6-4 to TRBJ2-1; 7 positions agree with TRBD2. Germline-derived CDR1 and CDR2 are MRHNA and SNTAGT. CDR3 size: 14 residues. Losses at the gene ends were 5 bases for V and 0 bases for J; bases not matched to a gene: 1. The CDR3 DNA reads TGTGCCAGCAGTCGGGACTACTCCTACAATGAGCAGTTCTTC. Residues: CASSRDYSYNEQFF.

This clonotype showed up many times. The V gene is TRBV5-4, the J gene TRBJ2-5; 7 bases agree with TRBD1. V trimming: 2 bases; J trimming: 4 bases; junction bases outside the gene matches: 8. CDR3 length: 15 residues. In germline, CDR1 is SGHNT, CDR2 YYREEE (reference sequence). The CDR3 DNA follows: TGTGCCAGCAGCTTAAGACAGGGCGCAGGAGAGACCCAGTACTTC. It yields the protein CASSLRQGAGETQYF.

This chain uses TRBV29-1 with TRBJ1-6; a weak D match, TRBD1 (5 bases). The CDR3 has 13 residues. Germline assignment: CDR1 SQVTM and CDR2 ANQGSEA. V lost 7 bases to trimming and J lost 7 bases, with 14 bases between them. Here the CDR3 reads CSAGLGGNSPLHF. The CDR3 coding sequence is TGCAGCGCGGGACTCGGAGGGAATTCACCCCTCCACTTT.

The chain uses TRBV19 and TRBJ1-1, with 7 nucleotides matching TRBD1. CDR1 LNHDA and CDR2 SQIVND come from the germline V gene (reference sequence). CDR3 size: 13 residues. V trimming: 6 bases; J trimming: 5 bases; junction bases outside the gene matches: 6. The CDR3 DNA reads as TGTGCCAGTAGACCCGACAGGGCTACTGAAGCTTTCTTT. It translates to CASRPDRATEAFF.

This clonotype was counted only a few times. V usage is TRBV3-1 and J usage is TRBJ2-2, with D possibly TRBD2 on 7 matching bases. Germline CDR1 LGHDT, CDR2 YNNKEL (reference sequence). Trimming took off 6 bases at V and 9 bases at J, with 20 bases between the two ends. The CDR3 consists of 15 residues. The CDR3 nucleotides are TGTGCCAGCAGACACCGGGACCGCGGGGGCAGGGAGCTGTTTTTT. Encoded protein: CASRHRDRGGRELFF. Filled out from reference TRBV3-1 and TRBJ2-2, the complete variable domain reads DTAVSQTPKYLVTQMGNDKSIKCEQNLGHDTMYWYKQDSKKFLKIMFSYNNKELIINETVPNRFSPKSPDKAHLNLHINSLELGDSAVYFCASRHRDRGGRELFFGEGSRLTVL.

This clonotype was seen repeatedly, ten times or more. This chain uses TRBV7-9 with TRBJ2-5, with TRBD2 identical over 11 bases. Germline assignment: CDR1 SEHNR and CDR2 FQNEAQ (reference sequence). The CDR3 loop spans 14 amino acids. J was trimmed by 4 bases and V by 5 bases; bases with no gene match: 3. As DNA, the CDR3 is TGTGCCAGCAGCATCACTAGCGGGGGAGAGACCCAGTACTTC. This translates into CASSITSGGETQYF.

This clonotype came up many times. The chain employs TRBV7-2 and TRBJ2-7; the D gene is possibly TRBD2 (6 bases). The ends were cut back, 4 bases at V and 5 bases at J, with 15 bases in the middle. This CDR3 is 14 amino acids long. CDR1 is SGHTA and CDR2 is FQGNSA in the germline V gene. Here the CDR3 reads CASSWGLYRDEQYF. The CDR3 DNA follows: TGTGCCAGCAGCTGGGGACTCTATCGGGACGAGCAGTACTTC.

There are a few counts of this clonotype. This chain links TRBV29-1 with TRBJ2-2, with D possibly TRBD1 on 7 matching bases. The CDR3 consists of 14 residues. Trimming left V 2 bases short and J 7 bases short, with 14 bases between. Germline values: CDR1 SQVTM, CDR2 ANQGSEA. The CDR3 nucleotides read TGCAGCGTTGAACCCCAGGGGGGAATCGGGGAGCTGTTTTTT. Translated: CSVEPQGGIGELFF.

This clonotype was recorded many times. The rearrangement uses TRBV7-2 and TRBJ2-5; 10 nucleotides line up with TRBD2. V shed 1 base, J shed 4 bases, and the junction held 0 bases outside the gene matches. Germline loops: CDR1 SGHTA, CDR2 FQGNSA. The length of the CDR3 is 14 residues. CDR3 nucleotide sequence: TGTGCCAGCAGCTTAGGACTAGCGGGAGAGACCCAGTACTTC. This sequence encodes CASSLGLAGETQYF.

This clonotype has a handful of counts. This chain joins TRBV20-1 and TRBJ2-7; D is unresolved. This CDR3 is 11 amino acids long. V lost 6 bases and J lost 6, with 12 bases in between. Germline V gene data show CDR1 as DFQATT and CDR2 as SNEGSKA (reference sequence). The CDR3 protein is CSARLKGEQYF. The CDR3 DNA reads TGCAGTGCCAGATTAAAGGGCGAGCAGTACTTC.